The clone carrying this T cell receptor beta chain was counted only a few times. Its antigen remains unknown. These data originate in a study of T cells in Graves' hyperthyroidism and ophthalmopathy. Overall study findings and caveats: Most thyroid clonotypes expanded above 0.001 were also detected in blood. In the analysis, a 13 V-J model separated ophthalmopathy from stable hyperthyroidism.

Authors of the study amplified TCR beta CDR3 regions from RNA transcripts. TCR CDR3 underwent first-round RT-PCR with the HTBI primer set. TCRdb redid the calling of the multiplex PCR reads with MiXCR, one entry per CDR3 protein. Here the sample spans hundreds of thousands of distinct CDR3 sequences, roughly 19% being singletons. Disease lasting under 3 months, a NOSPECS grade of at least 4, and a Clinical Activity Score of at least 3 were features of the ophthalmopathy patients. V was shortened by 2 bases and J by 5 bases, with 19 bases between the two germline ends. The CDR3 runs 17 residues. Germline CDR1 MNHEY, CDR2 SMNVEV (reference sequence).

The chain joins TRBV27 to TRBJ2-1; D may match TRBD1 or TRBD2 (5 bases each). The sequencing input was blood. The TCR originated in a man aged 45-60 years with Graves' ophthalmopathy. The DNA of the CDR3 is TGTGCCAGCAGTTTAATGGTGGGGGACGGGCCGAACAATGAGCAGTTCTTC. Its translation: CASSLMVGDGPNNEQFF.